This T cell receptor (beta chain) was retrieved from a study of brain T cells in children with intractable seizures (dated by TCRdb to the early 2020s). In the study overall: Resected brain tissue from 45 to 60 pediatric epilepsy surgery cases was first screened for immune gene transcripts using a NanoString immunology panel. Among the roughly 12 selected surgery cases, pre-surgery blood was additionally sequenced for eight, leaving four cases with brain tissue only.

The study at large found these results: Because sequencing depth was different between pre-surgery and post-surgery blood, clones absent from the pre-surgery sample may reflect undersampling. Viral specificity was inferred only from CDR3 sequence similarity, and patients' HCMV serostatus was unknown.

The immunoSEQ assay was used to generate TCR beta chain sequences from genomic DNA. Per the source publication's procedure: CDR3 sequences that did not begin with the conserved framework cysteine at position 104 were removed manually. To get clonality, the normalized Shannon's Diversity Index was subtracted from one, giving values from 0 (maximal diversity) to 1 (oligoclonal). Chi-squared comparison-of-proportions tests were used to check whether the frequency of the same CDR3 differed between samples, for example brain versus blood. Public clonotypes were found by searching immuneACCESS, and the VDJdb browser was used to assess similarity to known antiviral clonotypes. TCRdb mirrors the immuneACCESS table, restricted to in-frame sequences. Some clones are absent from its copies; in checked studies, under half trace to an unresolved V gene, and the reason for the others is unknown. V, J and clone size are those of that table, while D and trimming were read from the DNA. The sample table holds about 76,000 clones, of which about 92% were seen once. Together, the top ten hold approximately 1.5% of the sample.

To note about this clone: Its recognized antigen is unknown. The sample holds no much larger clone one base away, and base qualities are not on file.

The label giving this sample's time point can be read as: resected brain tissue, or blood drawn just prior to surgery. Surgery cases with the highest brain T cell transcript signatures were selected for TCR beta chain sequencing of brain tissue and, where available, blood. Prior to surgery, the patients had been treated with at least one anti-epileptic drug. TCR-sequenced patients were children with drug-resistant epilepsy due to tuberous sclerosis complex, focal cortical dysplasia, Rasmussen encephalitis or hemimegalencephaly. Bulk genomic DNA was isolated from unsorted brain tissue and whole blood using the Monarch genomic DNA purification kit. The CDR3 numbers 14 residues from cysteine through phenylalanine. The CDR3 DNA has 42 bases and is translated from base 1. The trim is 0 bases for V and 2 bases for J, with a gap of 11 bases between the germline ends. The germline V gene (reference sequence) provides CDR1 GTSNPN and CDR2 SVGIG.

The TCR was taken from a boy younger than two with tuberous sclerosis and intractable seizures. Rearrangement joined TRBV30 to TRBJ2-7; no confident D gene assignment can be made. This specimen was peripheral blood, taken at surgery. The sequence in DNA is TGTGCCTGGAGTGTTGGCATGTTAGCCTACGAGCAGTACTTC. It is translated as CAWSVGMLAYEQYF.